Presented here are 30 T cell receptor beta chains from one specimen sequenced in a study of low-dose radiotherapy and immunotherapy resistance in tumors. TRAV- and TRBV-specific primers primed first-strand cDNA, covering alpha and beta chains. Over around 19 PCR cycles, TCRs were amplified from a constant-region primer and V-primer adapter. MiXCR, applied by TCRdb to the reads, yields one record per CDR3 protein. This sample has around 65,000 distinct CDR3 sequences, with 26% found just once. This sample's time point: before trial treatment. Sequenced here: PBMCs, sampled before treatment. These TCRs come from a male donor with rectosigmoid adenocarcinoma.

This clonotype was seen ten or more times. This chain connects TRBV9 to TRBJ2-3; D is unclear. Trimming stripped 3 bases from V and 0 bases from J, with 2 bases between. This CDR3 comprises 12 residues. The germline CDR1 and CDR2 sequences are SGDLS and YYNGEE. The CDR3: CASSGSTDTQYF. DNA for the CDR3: TGTGCCAGCAGCGGCAGCACAGATACGCAGTATTTT.

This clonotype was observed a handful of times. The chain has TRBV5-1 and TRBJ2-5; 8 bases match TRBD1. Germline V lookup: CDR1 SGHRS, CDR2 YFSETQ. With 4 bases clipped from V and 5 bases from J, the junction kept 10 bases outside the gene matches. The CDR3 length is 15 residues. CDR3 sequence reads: CASSNPGTGEETQYF. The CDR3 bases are TGCGCCAGCAGCAACCCCGGGACAGGAGAGGAGACCCAGTACTTC.

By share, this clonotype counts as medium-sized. CDR3 region: CASSQGRVTGELFF. CDR3 DNA: TGCGCCAGCAGCCAGGGGCGAGTCACCGGGGAGCTGTTTTTT. The V gene is TRBV4-1, the J gene TRBJ2-2, with TRBD1 as a possible D gene (5 bases). Germline CDR1 MGHRA, CDR2 YSYEKL. The CDR3 spans 14 residues. V gave up 3 bases and J gave up 4 bases, with 9 bases separating them.

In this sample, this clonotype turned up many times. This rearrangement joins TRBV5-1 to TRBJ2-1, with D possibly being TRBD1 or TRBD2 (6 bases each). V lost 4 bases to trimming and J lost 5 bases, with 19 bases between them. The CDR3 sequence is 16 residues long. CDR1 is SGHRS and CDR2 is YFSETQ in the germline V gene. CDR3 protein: CASSTQTGRLDNEQFF. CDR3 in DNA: TGCGCCAGCAGCACCCAAACAGGGAGGTTGGACAATGAGCAGTTCTTC. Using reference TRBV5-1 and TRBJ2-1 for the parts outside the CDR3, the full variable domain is KAGVTQTPRYLIKTRGQQVTLSCSPISGHRSVSWYQQTPGQGLQFLFEYFSETQRNKGNFPGRFSGRQFSNSRSEMNVSTLELGDSALYLCASSTQTGRLDNEQFFGPGTRLTVL.

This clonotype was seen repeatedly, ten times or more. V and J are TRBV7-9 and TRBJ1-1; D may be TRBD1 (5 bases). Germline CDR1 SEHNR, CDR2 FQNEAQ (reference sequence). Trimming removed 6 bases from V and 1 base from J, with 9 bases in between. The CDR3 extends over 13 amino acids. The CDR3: CASRQQENTEAFF. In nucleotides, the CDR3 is TGTGCCAGCAGACAACAGGAGAACACTGAAGCTTTCTTT.

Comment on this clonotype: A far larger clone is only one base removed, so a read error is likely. The CDR3 sequence is CASSLEENTEAFF. The CDR3 DNA reads as TGTGCCAGCAGCTTAGAAGAAAACACTGAAGCTTTCTTT. The chain recombines TRBV7-2 with TRBJ1-1; D is unresolved. Germline-derived CDR1 and CDR2 are SGHTA and FQGNSA. This CDR3 contains 13 residues. V lost 1 base and J lost 2, with 5 bases in between.

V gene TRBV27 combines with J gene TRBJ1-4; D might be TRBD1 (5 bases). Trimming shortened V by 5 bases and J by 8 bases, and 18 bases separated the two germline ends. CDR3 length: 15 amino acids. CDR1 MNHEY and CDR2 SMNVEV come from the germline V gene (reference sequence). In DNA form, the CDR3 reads TGTGCCAGCAGTAGCGGCGCGGGGGGAGGGGAAAAACTGTTTTTT. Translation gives CASSSGAGGGEKLFF.

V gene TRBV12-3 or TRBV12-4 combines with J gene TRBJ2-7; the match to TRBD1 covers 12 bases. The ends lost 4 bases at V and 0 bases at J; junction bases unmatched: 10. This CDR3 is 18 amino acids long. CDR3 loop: CASSSRDRGPRSSYEQYF. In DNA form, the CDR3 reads TGTGCCAGCAGTTCCCGGGACAGGGGGCCCCGGAGCTCCTACGAGCAGTACTTC.

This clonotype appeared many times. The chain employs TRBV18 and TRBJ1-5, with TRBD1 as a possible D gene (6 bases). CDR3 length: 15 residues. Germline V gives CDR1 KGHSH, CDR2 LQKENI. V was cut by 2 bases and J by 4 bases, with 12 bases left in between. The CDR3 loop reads CASSPGRGDNQPQHF. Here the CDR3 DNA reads TGTGCCAGCTCACCAGGCAGGGGAGATAATCAGCCCCAGCATTTT.

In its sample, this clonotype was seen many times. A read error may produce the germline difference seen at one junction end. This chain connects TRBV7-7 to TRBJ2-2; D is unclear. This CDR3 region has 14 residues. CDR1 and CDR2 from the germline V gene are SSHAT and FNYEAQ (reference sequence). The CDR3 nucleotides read TGTGCTAGCAGCCTCCAGCTAGACTCCGGGGAGCTGTTTTTT. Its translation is CASSLQLDSGELFF.

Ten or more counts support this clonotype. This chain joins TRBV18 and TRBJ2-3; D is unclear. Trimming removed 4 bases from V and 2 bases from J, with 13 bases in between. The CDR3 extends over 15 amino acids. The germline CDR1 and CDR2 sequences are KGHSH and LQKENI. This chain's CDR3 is CASSLAGHNTDTQYF. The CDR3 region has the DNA TGTGCCAGCTCACTTGCCGGCCACAACACAGATACGCAGTATTTT. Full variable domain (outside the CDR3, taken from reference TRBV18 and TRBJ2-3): NAGVMQNPRHLVRRRGQEARLRCSPMKGHSHVYWYRQLPEEGLKFMVYLQKENIIDESGMPKERFSAEFPKEGPSILRIQQVVRGDSAAYFCASSLAGHNTDTQYFGPGTRLTVL.

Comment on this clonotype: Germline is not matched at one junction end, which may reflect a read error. The CDR3 reads CATSRAASGTYDEKFF. The DNA of the CDR3 is TGTGCCACCAGTAGAGCAGCTAGCGGGACCTACGATGAGAAGTTCTTC. The J gene is TRBJ2-1, the V gene TRBV6-1; 9 bases fit TRBD2. The CDR3 runs 16 residues. The V gene's germline CDR1 is MNHNS and CDR2 SASEGT.

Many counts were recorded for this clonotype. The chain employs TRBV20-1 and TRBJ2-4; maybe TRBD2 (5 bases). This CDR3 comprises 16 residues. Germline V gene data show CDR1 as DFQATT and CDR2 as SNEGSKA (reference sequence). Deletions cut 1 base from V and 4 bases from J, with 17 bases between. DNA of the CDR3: TGCAGTGCTAGAGGGTCCCTTGACTATATGAAAAACATTCAGTACTTC. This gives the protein CSARGSLDYMKNIQYF.

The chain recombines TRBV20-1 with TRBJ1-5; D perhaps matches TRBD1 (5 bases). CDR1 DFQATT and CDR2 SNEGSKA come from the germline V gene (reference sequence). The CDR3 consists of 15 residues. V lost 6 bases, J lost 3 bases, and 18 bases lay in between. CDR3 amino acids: CSASEQGSYNQPQHF. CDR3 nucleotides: TGCAGTGCCAGCGAGCAGGGTTCATACAATCAGCCCCAGCATTTT.

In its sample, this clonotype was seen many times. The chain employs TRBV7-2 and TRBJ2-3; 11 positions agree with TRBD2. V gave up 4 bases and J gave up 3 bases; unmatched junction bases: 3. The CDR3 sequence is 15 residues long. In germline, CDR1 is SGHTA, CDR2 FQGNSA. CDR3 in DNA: TGTGCCAGCAGCTCGCTAGCGGGGGGTACAGATACGCAGTATTTT. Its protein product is CASSSLAGGTDTQYF. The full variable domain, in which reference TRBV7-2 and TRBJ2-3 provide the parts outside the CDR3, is GAGVSQSPSNKVTEKGKDVELRCDPISGHTALYWYRQSLGQGLEFLIYFQGNSAPDKSGLPSDRFSAERTGGSVSTLTIQRTQQEDSAVYLCASSSLAGGTDTQYFGPGTRLTVL.

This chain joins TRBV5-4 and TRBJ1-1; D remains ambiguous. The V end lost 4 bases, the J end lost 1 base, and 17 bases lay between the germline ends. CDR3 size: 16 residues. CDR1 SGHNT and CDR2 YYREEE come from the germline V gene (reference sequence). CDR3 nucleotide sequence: TGTGCCAGCAGCCCCATAGCCGTGGGGTCGAACACTGAAGCTTTCTTT. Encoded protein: CASSPIAVGSNTEAFF.

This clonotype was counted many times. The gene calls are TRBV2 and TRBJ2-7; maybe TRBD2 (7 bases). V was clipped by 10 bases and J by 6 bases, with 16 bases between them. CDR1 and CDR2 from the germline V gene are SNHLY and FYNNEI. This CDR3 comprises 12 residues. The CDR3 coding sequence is TGTGCCACCCAATCGGGGGGCCGCGAGCAGTACTTC. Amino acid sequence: CATQSGGREQYF.

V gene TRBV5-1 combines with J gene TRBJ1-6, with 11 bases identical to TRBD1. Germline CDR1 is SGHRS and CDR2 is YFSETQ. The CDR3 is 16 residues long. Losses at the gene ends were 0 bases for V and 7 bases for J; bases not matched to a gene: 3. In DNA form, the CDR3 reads TGCGCCAGCAGCTTGGAGGGACAGGGGGACAATTCACCCCTCCACTTT. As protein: CASSLEGQGDNSPLHF.

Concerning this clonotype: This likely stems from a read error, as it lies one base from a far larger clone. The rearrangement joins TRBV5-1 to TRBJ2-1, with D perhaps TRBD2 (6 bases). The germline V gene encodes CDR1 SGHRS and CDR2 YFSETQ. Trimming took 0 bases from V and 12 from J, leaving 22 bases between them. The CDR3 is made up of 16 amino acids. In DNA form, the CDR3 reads TGCGCCAGCAGCTTGGGCGGCGGGGATTACCTACGTGGGCAGTTCTTC. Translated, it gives CASSLGGGDYLRGQFF.

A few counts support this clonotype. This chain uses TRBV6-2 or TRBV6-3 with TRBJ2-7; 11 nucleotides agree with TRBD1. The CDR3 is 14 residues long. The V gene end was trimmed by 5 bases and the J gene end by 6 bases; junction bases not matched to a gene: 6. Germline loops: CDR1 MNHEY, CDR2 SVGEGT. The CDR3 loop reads CASSTDRGQVEQYF. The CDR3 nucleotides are TGTGCCAGCAGTACGGACAGGGGGCAGGTCGAGCAGTACTTC.

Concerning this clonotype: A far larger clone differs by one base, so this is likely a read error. This CDR3 is CASSSLAGVEQTQYF. The CDR3 nucleotides are TGTGCCAGCAGTTCACTAGCGGGAGTTGAACAGACCCAGTACTTC. The chain links TRBV6-2 or TRBV6-3 to TRBJ2-5; 11 nucleotides agree with TRBD2. Germline V gene lookup returns CDR1 MNHEY and CDR2 SVGEGT. CDR3 size: 15 residues. V gave up 4 bases and J gave up 6 bases; unmatched junction bases: 7.

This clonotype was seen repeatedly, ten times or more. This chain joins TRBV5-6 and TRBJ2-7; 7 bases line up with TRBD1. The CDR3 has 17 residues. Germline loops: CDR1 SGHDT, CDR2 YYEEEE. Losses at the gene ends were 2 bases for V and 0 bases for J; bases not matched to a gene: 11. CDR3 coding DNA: TGTGCCAGCAGCTTTGAAGGGGGCGGACCGAGCTCCTACGAGCAGTACTTC. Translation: CASSFEGGGPSSYEQYF.

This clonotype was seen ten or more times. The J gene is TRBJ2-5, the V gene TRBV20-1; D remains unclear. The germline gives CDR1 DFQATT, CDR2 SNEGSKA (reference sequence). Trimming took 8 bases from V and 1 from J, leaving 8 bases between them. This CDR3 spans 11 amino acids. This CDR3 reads CSLAPQETQYF. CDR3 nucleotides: TGCAGTTTGGCCCCCCAAGAGACCCAGTACTTC.

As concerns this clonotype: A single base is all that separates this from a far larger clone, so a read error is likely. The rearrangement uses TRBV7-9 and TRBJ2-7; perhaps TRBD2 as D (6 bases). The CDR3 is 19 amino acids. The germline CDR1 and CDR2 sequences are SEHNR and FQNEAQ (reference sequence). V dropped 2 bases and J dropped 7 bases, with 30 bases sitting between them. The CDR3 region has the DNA TGTGCCAGCAGCTTATGGGCGTGGTCGGGGGAGTTTTATCACAATGAGCAGTACTTC. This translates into CASSLWAWSGEFYHNEQYF. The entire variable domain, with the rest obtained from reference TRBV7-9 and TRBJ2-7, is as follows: DTGVSQNPRHKITKRGQNVTFRCDPISEHNRLYWYRQTLGQGPEFLTYFQNEAQLEKSRLLSDRFSAERPKGSFSTLEIQRTEQGDSAMYLCASSLWAWSGEFYHNEQYFGPGTRLTVT.

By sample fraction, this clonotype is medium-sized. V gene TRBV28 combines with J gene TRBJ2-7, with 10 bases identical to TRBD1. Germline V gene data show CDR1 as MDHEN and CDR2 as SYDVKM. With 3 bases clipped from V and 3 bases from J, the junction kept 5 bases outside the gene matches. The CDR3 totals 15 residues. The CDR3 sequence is CASSFPGQGDYEQYF. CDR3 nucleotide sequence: TGTGCCAGCAGTTTCCCCGGACAGGGGGACTACGAGCAGTACTTC.

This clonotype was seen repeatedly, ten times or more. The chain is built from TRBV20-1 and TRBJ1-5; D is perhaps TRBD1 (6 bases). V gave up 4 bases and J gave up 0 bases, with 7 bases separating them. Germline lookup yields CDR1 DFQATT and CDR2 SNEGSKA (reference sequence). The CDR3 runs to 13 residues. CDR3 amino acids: CSATGDSNQPQHF. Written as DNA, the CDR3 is TGCAGTGCTACAGGGGATAGCAATCAGCCCCAGCATTTT.

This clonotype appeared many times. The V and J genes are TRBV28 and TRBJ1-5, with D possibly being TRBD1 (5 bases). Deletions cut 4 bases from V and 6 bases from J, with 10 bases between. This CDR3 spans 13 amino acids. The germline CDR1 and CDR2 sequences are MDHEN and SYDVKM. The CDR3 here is CASSWGDIQPQHF. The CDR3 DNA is TGTGCCAGCAGTTGGGGGGATATTCAGCCCCAGCATTTT.

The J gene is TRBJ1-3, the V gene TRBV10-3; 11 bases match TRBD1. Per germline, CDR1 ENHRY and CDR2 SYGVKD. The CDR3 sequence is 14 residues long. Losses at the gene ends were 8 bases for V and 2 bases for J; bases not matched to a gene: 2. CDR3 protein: CAIGQGATGNTIYF. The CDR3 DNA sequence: TGTGCCATCGGACAGGGGGCAACTGGAAACACCATATATTTT.

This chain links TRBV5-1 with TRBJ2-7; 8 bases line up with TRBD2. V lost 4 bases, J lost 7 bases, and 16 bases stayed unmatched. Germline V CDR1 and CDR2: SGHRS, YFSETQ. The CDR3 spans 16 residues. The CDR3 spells CASSPTPAGASSEQYF. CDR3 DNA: TGCGCCAGCAGCCCAACGCCAGCGGGGGCCTCTAGTGAGCAGTACTTC.

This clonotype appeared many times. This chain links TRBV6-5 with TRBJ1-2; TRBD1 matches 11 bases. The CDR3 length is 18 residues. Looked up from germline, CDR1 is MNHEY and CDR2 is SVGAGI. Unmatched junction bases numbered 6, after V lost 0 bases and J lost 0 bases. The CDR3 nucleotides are TGTGCCAGCAGTTACTCAGGGACAGGGGGGGGAGCTAACTATGGCTACACCTTC. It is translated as CASSYSGTGGGANYGYTF.